The 9 T cell receptor beta chains presented below share a single source sample, sequenced in a study of blood T cell repertoires in COVID-19 (dated by TCRdb to the early 2020s). The method behind the library was the immunoSEQ multiplex PCR assay. TCRdb limited this immuneACCESS table to in-frame rearrangements with V and J called. A share of clones is missing; checked studies link under half to unresolved V genes, and the rest is unexplained. This sample holds fewer than 110,000 clones; roughly 80% were observed only once. The ten largest clones add up to about 4% of the sample. The sample consisted of peripheral blood. These receptor sequences come from a human donor in a cohort sampled during active COVID-19.

V gene TRBV5-1 combines with J gene TRBJ2-1; 11 bases agree with TRBD2. The germline V gene has CDR1 SGHRS and CDR2 YFSETQ. Trimming took 6 bases from V and 7 from J; bases not matched to a gene: 9. This CDR3 spans 15 amino acids. As DNA, the CDR3 is TGCGCCAGCAAACTAGCGGGAGAGTATGGTAATGAGCAGTTCTTC. Its translation is CASKLAGEYGNEQFF.

The V gene is TRBV12-3 or TRBV12-4, the J gene TRBJ2-2; D possibly corresponds to TRBD2 (6 bases). The CDR3 is 13 amino acids. The germline V and J ends were trimmed by 2 bases and 5 bases, with 6 bases remaining between them. The CDR3 loop reads CASSLRGTGELFF. The CDR3 coding sequence is TGTGCCAGCAGTTTACGGGGGACCGGGGAGCTGTTTTTT.

The rearrangement joins TRBV10-3 to TRBJ1-1, with D possibly TRBD1 on 6 matching bases. There are 14 residues in the CDR3. The germline gives CDR1 ENHRY, CDR2 SYGVKD. Trimming removed 7 bases at V and 0 bases at J, with 12 bases between. The CDR3 nucleotides are TGTGCCATCACCGAACAGGGACTGAACACTGAAGCTTTCTTT. This sequence encodes CAITEQGLNTEAFF.

The rearrangement links TRBV30 to TRBJ1-2; D is possibly TRBD1 (5 bases). This CDR3 spans 12 amino acids. Trimming took 0 bases from V and 10 from J, leaving 12 bases between them. Germline values: CDR1 GTSNPN, CDR2 SVGIG (reference sequence). CDR3 amino acids: CAWSVPRGVYTF. In DNA form, the CDR3 reads TGTGCCTGGAGTGTCCCCCGGGGGGTCTACACCTTC.

The chain couples TRBV27 to TRBJ2-1; 8 bases line up with TRBD2. CDR1 and CDR2 from the germline V gene are MNHEY and SMNVEV (reference sequence). The CDR3 consists of 15 residues. The junction had 11 bases not matched to a gene; V was cut back by 5 bases and J by 8 bases. CDR3 DNA: TGTGCCAGCAGTACCCCGGGACTAGTAGGTCATGAGCAGTTCTTC. Its protein product is CASSTPGLVGHEQFF.

V usage is TRBV10-3 and J usage is TRBJ2-3, with D possibly TRBD1 on 5 matching bases. The CDR3 runs 13 residues. V was cut by 3 bases and J by 4 bases, with 8 bases left in between. Per the germline V gene, CDR1 is ENHRY and CDR2 is SYGVKD. Here the CDR3 reads CAISDRDADTQYF. In DNA, the CDR3 is TGTGCCATCAGTGACAGGGATGCAGATACGCAGTATTTT.

This chain connects TRBV3-1 (or the pseudogene TRBV3-2) to TRBJ1-5, with D tentatively TRBD1 (5 bases). V lost 2 bases and J 4 bases, leaving 12 bases between the germline ends. The CDR3 sequence is 15 residues long. Looked up from germline, CDR1 is LGHDT and CDR2 is YNNKEL (reference sequence). The CDR3 DNA follows: TGTGCCAGCAGCCAAATCGCGGGGCAAAATCAGCCCCAGCATTTT. This encodes CASSQIAGQNQPQHF.

The V gene is TRBV13, the J gene TRBJ2-1; TRBD2 matches 12 bases. J was trimmed by 7 bases and V by 4 bases; bases with no gene match: 14. CDR1 is PRHDT and CDR2 is FYEKMQ in the germline V gene (reference sequence). The CDR3 runs to 18 residues. The CDR3 DNA reads TGTGCCAGCAGCTCAAGGACTAGCGGGGCCCCCCAGGGGAATGAGCAGTTCTTC. It specifies CASSSRTSGAPQGNEQFF.

The chain has TRBV5-1 and TRBJ2-5; a weak D match, TRBD1 (6 bases). The V end was cut by 4 bases, the J end by 1 base, with 14 bases between. This CDR3 region has 15 residues. Per germline, CDR1 SGHRS and CDR2 YFSETQ. In DNA, the CDR3 is TGCGCCAGCAGCCAAAAACAGGGAAGCCAAGAGACCCAGTACTTC. Translation gives CASSQKQGSQETQYF.